This passage covers 21 T cell receptor beta chains from one sample sequenced in a study of OX40 agonist ivuxolimab in advanced cancers. Profiled with immunoSEQ multiplex PCR; TCRdb holds only in-frame clones, not every one. Of over 60,000 clones in the sample, about four fifths were seen once. The sequences come from CD4+ or CD8+ T cells sorted from blood, collected in a trial of the OX40 agonist ivuxolimab. The origin of the receptors is an adult with an advanced solid tumor such as melanoma, head and neck, liver or kidney cancer.

The chain combines TRBV15 with TRBJ2-5; D might be TRBD1 (6 bases). Gene TRBJ2-7 matches the end of the DNA better, so the J call may be wrong. CDR3 size: 14 residues. Per germline, CDR1 LNHNV and CDR2 YYDKDF (reference sequence). CDR3 sequence reads: CATSRDRGNSEQYF. The CDR3 DNA is TGTGCCACCAGCAGAGACAGGGGTAACTCCGAGCAGTACTTC.

V gene TRBV30 combines with J gene TRBJ2-5, with 8 nucleotides matching TRBD2. The CDR3 loop spans 13 amino acids. The germline V gene has CDR1 GTSNPN and CDR2 SVGIG (reference sequence). V lost 4 bases to trimming and J lost 5 bases; unmatched junction nucleotides: 6. The CDR3 reads CAWMYGGRETQYF. The CDR3 nucleotides are TGTGCCTGGATGTATGGCGGGAGGGAGACCCAGTACTTC.

This sequence joins TRBV9 and TRBJ2-5, with 8 bases that match TRBD2. CDR3 length equals 14 residues. Per germline, CDR1 SGDLS and CDR2 YYNGEE. V dropped 0 bases and J dropped 4; count of bases not matched to a gene: 2. The CDR3 DNA reads TGTGCCAGCAGCGTAGTCCGGGAGGGAGAGACCCAGTACTTC. It specifies CASSVVREGETQYF.

This clone came up a few times. This chain links TRBV5-4 with TRBJ1-1; no reliable D call. This CDR3 has 13 residues. CDR1 and CDR2 from the germline V gene are SGHNT and YYREEE (reference sequence). V was cut by 3 bases and J by 0 bases, with 6 bases left in between. The CDR3 DNA follows: TGTGCCAGCAGCTCTACATTGAACACTGAAGCTTTCTTT. It is translated as CASSSTLNTEAFF.

The chain carries TRBV4-2 and TRBJ2-7; 11 bases agree with TRBD2. The CDR3 has 17 residues. The ends lost 5 bases at V and 0 bases at J; junction bases unmatched: 9. In germline, CDR1 is LGHNA, CDR2 YNFKEQ. CDR3 DNA: TGTGCCAGCAGCTCCAATATAGCGGGAGGGAGCTCCTACGAGCAGTACTTC. This translates into CASSSNIAGGSSYEQYF.

This clone was seen more than once but under ten times. J is TRBJ1-5 and V is TRBV7-4; 9 positions agree with TRBD1. Trimming cost V 7 bases and J 9 bases; bases outside gene matches: 13. The germline CDR1 and CDR2 sequences are SGHVT and SQSDAQ. The CDR3 runs to 15 residues. The CDR3 nucleotides are TGTGCCAGCAACCGAACCGGGACAGGGCGGTGGCCCCAGCATTTT. It codes for CASNRTGTGRWPQHF.

The chain is built from TRBV7-2 and TRBJ2-1; 8 bases are shared with TRBD2. The CDR3 has 16 amino acids. Germline CDR1 SGHTA, CDR2 FQGNSA. The V gene end was trimmed by 4 bases and the J gene end by 0 bases; junction bases not matched to a gene: 5. The CDR3 region has the DNA TGTGCCAGCAGCTGGACTAGCCGTAGCTCCTACAATGAGCAGTTCTTC. It translates to CASSWTSRSSYNEQFF.

The chain uses TRBV6-1 and TRBJ1-2, with D possibly being TRBD1 (6 bases). V lost 3 bases to trimming and J lost 5 bases, with 31 bases between them. Per the germline V gene, CDR1 is MNHNS and CDR2 is SASEGT. The CDR3 covers 20 residues. The CDR3 sequence: CASSDPSKIFETGGSYGYTF. As DNA, the CDR3 is TGTGCCAGCAGTGACCCTTCCAAAATATTTGAGACAGGCGGCTCTTATGGCTACACCTTC.

The chain joins TRBV28 to TRBJ2-2; 8 bases line up with TRBD1. Germline V CDR1 and CDR2: MDHEN, SYDVKM. CDR3 length: 17 residues. Trimming cost V 4 bases and J 4 bases; bases outside gene matches: 11. CDR3 residues: CASSYPPGQGPTGELFF. The CDR3 DNA is TGTGCCAGCAGTTATCCCCCTGGACAGGGCCCCACCGGGGAGCTGTTTTTT.

This clone was detected once. The CDR3 bases are TGCGCCAGCAGCCAAGGTTCTGAGAATAACTATGGCTACACCTTC. This codes for CASSQGSENNYGYTF. The rearrangement links TRBV4-1 to TRBJ1-2; D remains ambiguous. Germline CDR1 reads MGHRA; CDR2 reads YSYEKL. This CDR3 contains 15 residues. Trimming shortened V by 1 base and J by 1 base, and 10 bases separated the two germline ends.

The chain recombines TRBV27 with TRBJ2-2; the match to TRBD2 covers 9 bases. The CDR3 is 17 amino acids. Germline lookup yields CDR1 MNHEY and CDR2 SMNVEV (reference sequence). After removal of 3 bases from V and 6 bases from J, the junction contained 11 bases not matched to a gene. In nucleotides, the CDR3 is TGTGCCAGCAGTTTCATGTGGCGGGGGGGCCGGTCCGGGGAGCTGTTTTTT. The encoded protein is CASSFMWRGGRSGELFF.

This chain links TRBV4-1 with TRBJ2-5; D gene unclear. V gave up 2 bases and J gave up 2 bases, with 6 bases separating them. The germline gives CDR1 MGHRA, CDR2 YSYEKL. The CDR3 is 13 amino acids. CDR3 amino acids: CASSQWRQETQYF. The CDR3 nucleotides read TGCGCCAGCAGCCAATGGCGACAAGAGACCCAGTACTTC.

The chain combines TRBV10-3 with TRBJ2-5; D is uncertain. Trimming removed 4 bases at V and 4 bases at J, with 10 bases between. This CDR3 spans 13 amino acids. Germline loops: CDR1 ENHRY, CDR2 SYGVKD. For the CDR3, the DNA is TGTGCCATCAGTGTCGAGAAGAGAGAGACCCAGTACTTC. It encodes CAISVEKRETQYF.

On this clone itself: One end of the junction is discordant with germline, which a read error may explain. This chain connects TRBV2 to TRBJ1-6, with no clear D. Germline V CDR1 and CDR2: SNHLY, FYNNEI. This CDR3 has 15 amino acids. CDR3 nucleotides: TGTGCCACCAGTCGAGGGCCTCCGGCTAATTCACCCCTCCACTTT. This translates into CATSRGPPANSPLHF.

The chain carries TRBV5-1 and TRBJ1-1, with D possibly being TRBD1 (5 bases). V lost 3 bases and J 2 bases, leaving 14 bases between the germline ends. CDR3 size: 15 residues. Germline V CDR1 and CDR2: SGHRS, YFSETQ. This chain's CDR3 is CASSSRTGTNTEAFF. CDR3 sequence (DNA): TGCGCCAGCAGCTCACGGACGGGGACCAACACTGAAGCTTTCTTT.

The J gene is TRBJ2-3, the V gene TRBV7-2; 9 positions agree with TRBD1. The V gene's germline CDR1 is SGHTA and CDR2 FQGNSA. Germline trimming cut 5 bases from V and 6 bases from J; bases unmatched to any gene: 12. This CDR3 has 16 amino acids. Here the CDR3 DNA reads TGTGCCAGCAGCCGTAACACAGGGGGCCCGGGGGATACGCAGTATTTT. Translation: CASSRNTGGPGDTQYF.

DNA for the CDR3: TGCGCCAGCAGCTTAGAGGGAAATTCACCCCTCCACTTT. It encodes CASSLEGNSPLHF. The V gene is TRBV5-1, the J gene TRBJ1-6; D is undetermined. The CDR3 loop spans 13 amino acids. Between the trimmed V and J ends, which lost 2 bases and 7 bases, there was a span of 7 bases. Germline CDR1 reads SGHRS; CDR2 reads YFSETQ.

V and J are TRBV10-1 and TRBJ1-1; no clear D gene. In germline, CDR1 is WNHNN, CDR2 SYGVQD (reference sequence). V lost 2 bases and J lost 5, with 9 bases in between. The CDR3 covers 13 residues. The CDR3: CASSEPGSTEAFF. CDR3 coding DNA: TGCGCCAGCAGTGAGCCAGGCAGTACTGAAGCTTTCTTT.

The rearrangement links TRBV6-4 to TRBJ2-2; no clear D. Germline V lookup: CDR1 MRHNA, CDR2 SNTAGT. This CDR3 spans 13 amino acids. V was pared by 7 bases and J by 0 bases, with 6 bases between. For the CDR3, the DNA is TGTGCCAGCAAGAATGCGAACACCGGGGAGCTGTTTTTT. It is translated as CASKNANTGELFF.

This clone was picked up a small number of times. Written as DNA, the CDR3 is TGTGCCAGCAGTGAAGCCCGACAGGGGTGGGGGCCCCAGCATTTT. Translated: CASSEARQGWGPQHF. V and J are TRBV6-1 and TRBJ1-5, with 8 nucleotides matching TRBD1. Germline loops: CDR1 MNHNS, CDR2 SASEGT. The CDR3 has 15 amino acids. Unmatched junction bases numbered 7, after V lost 0 bases and J lost 9 bases.

The chain has TRBV6-5 and TRBJ2-7, with TRBD2 identical over 9 bases. Germline lookup yields CDR1 MNHEY and CDR2 SVGAGI. The CDR3 is 13 amino acids. V dropped 7 bases and J dropped 5; count of bases not matched to a gene: 6. CDR3 sequence (DNA): TGTGCCAGCACGTTTAGCGGGAGCCACGAGCAGTACTTC. Protein product: CASTFSGSHEQYF.